This TCR beta chain was sequenced for a study of cytomegalovirus exposure and HLA in healthy donors. The PCR had 60 Vbeta and 13 Jbeta primers. TCRdb's table, derived via immunoSEQ multiplex PCR, lists solely in-frame clones and lacks some. The sample shows about 130,000 clones, less than 75% of them seen only once. In germline, CDR1 is KGHSH, CDR2 LQKENI. V gave up 2 bases and J gave up 3 bases; unmatched junction bases: 5. There are 17 residues in the CDR3. This sequence joins TRBV18 and TRBJ1-3, with 12 bases lining up with TRBD1. Sample: PBMCs. The source is a woman between 35 and 50 years old in good health and CMV-seropositive. The CDR3 protein is CASSPTGQGALGNTIYF. CDR3 nucleotide sequence: TGTGCCAGCTCACCAACGGGACAGGGGGCACTTGGAAACACCATATATTTT. Full variable domain (remainder filled in from reference TRBV18 and TRBJ1-3): NAGVMQNPRHLVRRRGQEARLRCSPMKGHSHVYWYRQLPEEGLKFMVYLQKENIIDESGMPKERFSAEFPKEGPSILRIQQVVRGDSAAYFCASSPTGQGALGNTIYFGEGSWLTVV.